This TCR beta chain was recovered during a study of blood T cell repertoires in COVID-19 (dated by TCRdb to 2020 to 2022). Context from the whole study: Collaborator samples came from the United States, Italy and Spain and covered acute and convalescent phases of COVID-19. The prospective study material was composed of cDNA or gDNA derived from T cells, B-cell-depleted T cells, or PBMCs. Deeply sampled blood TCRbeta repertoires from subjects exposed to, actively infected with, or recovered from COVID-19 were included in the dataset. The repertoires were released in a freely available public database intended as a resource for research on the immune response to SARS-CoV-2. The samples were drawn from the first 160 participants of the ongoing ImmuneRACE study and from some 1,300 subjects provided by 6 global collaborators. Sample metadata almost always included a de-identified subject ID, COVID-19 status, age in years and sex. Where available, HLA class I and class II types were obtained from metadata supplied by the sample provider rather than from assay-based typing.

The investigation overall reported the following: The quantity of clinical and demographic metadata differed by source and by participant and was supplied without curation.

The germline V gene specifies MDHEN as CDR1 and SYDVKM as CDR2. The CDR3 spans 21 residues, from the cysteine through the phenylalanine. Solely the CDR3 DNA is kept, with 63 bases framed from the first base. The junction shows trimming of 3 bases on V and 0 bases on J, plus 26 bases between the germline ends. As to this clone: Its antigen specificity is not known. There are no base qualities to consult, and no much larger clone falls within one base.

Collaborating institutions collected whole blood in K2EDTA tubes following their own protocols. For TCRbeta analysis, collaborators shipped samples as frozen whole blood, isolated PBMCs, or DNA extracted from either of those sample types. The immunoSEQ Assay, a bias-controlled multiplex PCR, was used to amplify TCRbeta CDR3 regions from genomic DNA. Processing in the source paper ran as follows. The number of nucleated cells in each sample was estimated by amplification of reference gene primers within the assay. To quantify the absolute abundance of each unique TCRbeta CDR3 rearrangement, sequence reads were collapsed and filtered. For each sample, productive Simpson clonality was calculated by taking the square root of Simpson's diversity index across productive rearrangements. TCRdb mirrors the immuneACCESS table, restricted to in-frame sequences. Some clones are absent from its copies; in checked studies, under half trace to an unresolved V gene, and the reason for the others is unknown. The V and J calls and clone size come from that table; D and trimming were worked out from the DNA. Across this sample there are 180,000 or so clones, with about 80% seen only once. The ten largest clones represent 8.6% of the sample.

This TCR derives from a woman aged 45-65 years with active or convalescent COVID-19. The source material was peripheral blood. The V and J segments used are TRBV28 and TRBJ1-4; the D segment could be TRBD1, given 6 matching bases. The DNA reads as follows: TGTGCCAGCAGTTTTCCCCTAACAGGGCCCAGCGAATTGACAACTAATGAAAAACTGTTTTTT. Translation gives CASSFPLTGPSELTTNEKLFF.